This T cell receptor (beta chain) emerged from a study of cytomegalovirus exposure and HLA in healthy donors. Study-level results: A later examination showed that TCR association rates differed by HLA locus, with DRB1 most and HLA-C fewest. In an earlier analysis, productive rearrangement rates for most beta V segments clustered near 87% or 30%. Reports showed the classifier diagnosing cytomegalovirus status with high specificity and sensitivity.

With 60 Vbeta and 13 Jbeta primers, the PCR was carried out. TCRdb keeps only in-frame clones here, not all; method: immunoSEQ multiplex PCR. The data show approximately 140,000 clones, approximately 82% seen once. With 4 bases clipped from V and 0 bases from J, the junction kept 3 bases outside the gene matches. The CDR3 has 17 residues. Germline loops: CDR1 WNHNN, CDR2 SYGVQD (reference sequence). On this clone: Its antigen is unknown.

V and J are TRBV10-1 and TRBJ2-1; TRBD2 matches 13 bases. Sequenced: PBMCs. This sequence originates from a man aged 45-60 years in good health and CMV-seronegative. CDR3 nucleotide sequence: TGCGCCAGCAGTGGGGGACTAGCGGGGAGCTCCTACAATGAGCAGTTCTTC. Translated: CASSGGLAGSSYNEQFF.